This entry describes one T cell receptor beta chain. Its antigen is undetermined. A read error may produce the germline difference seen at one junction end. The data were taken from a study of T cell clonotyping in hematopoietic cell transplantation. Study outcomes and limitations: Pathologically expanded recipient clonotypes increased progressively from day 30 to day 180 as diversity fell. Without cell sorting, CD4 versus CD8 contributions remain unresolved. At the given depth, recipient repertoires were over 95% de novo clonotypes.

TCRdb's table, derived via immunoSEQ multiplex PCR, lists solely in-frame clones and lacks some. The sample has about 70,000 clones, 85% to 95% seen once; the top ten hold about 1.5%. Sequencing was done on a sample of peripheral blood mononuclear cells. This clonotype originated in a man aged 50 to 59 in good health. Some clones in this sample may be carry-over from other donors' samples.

The DNA of the CDR3 is TGTGCCTTCAAGCCCCAGGGGGCTGAGGCTTTCTTT. Its protein is CAFKPQGAEAFF. The V gene is TRBV30, the J gene TRBJ1-1, with 8 bases matching TRBD1. This CDR3 is built from 12 residues. Per the germline V gene, CDR1 is GTSNPN and CDR2 is SVGIG (reference sequence). The full variable domain, in which reference TRBV30 and TRBJ1-1 provide the parts outside the CDR3, is SQTIHQWPATLVQPVGSPLSLECTVEGTSNPNLYWYRQAAGRGLQLLFYSVGIGQISSEVPQNLSASRPQDRQFILSSKKLLLSDSGFYLCAFKPQGAEAFFGQGTRLTVV.